This TCR beta chain stems from a study of PD-L1 blockade in urothelial cancer. TCRdb's copy holds only in-frame clones and misses some; the assay was immunoSEQ multiplex PCR. Of 42,000 or so clones in the sample, roughly 86% were seen once. Germline V CDR1 and CDR2: SGHAT, FQNNGV. This CDR3 region has 18 residues. V was clipped by 1 base and J by 0 bases; unmatched bases: 9. This clone was detected a few times. The antigen is undetermined. Indicated time point: peripheral blood 6 weeks after treatment start. General study results and limits: Better progression-free and overall survival followed lower pretreatment blood clonality.

Sequencing was performed on PBMCs, taken around atezolizumab (anti-PD-L1) treatment. This clonotype was obtained from a man in his 60s with urothelial cancer. The J gene is TRBJ2-1, the V gene TRBV11-2; TRBD2 agrees at 7 bases. In DNA form, the CDR3 reads TGTGCCAGCAGCTTAGCCCACCGCCTAGCGGTCTCCTACAATGAGCAGTTCTTC. Its translation is CASSLAHRLAVSYNEQFF.